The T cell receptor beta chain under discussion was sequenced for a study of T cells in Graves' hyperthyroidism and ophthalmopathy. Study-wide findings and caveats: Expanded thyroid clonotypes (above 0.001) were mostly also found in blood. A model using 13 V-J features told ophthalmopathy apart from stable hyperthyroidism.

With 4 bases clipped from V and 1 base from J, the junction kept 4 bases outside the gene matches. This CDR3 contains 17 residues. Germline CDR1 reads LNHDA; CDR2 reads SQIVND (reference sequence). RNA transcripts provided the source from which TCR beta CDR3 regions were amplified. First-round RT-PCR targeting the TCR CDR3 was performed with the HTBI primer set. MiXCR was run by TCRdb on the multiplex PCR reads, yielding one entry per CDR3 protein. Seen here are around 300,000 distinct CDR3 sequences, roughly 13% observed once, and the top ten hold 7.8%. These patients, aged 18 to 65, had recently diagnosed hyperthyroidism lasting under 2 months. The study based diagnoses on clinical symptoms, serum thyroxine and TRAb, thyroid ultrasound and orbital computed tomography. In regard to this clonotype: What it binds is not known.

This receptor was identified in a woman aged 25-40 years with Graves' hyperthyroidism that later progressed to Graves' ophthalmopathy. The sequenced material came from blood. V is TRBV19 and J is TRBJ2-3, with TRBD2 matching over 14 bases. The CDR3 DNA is TGTGCCAGTAGTAGGGGACTAGCGGGAGTCGGCACAGATACGCAGTATTTT. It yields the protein CASSRGLAGVGTDTQYF. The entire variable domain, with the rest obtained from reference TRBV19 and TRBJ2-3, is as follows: DGGITQSPKYLFRKEGQNVTLSCEQNLNHDAMYWYRQDPGQGLRLIYYSQIVNDFQKGDIAEGYSVSREKKESFPLTVTSAQKNPTAFYLCASSRGLAGVGTDTQYFGPGTRLTVL.